This T cell receptor (beta chain) was sequenced in a study of cytomegalovirus exposure and HLA in healthy donors. Study information: In terms of ancestry, the Caucasian-associated cluster contained about 81% of the approximately 400 genotyped donors. Study-wide results and limits: Another analysis was done later, and it associated 16,951 TCR beta sequences with HLA alleles at 0.05 false discovery rate. When a later analysis compared HLA-associated TCR beta chains with equally common others, the HLA-associated chains turned out to be more clonally expanded and to have lower generation probabilities.

CDR3 size: 14 residues. Trimming cost V 5 bases and J 2 bases, with 13 bases left between them. Per germline, CDR1 SGHAT and CDR2 FQNNGV. The PCR contained 60 Vbeta and 13 Jbeta primers. Clones were sequenced by immunoSEQ multiplex PCR, and TCRdb holds only the in-frame ones, with some missing. This sample yields approximately 160,000 clones, of which 55% to 70% are seen a single time; around 3% belongs to the top ten. Note on this clone: Its specificity is unknown.

Nominally healthy donors were sampled, though unrecorded immune exposures were likely. This sequence was found in a woman aged 35 to 49 in good health and CMV-seropositive. Source material: PBMCs. The chain has TRBV11-2 and TRBJ2-7; perhaps TRBD1 as D (5 bases). For the CDR3, the DNA is TGTGCCAGCAGCCCTCTAGGGGCTGCCTACGAGCAGTACTTC. Amino acids: CASSPLGAAYEQYF. The full variable domain, rest sourced from reference TRBV11-2 and TRBJ2-7, is EAGVAQSPRYKIIEKRQSVAFWCNPISGHATLYWYQQILGQGPKLLIQFQNNGVVDDSQLPKDRFSAERLKGVDSTLKIQPAKLEDSAVYLCASSPLGAAYEQYFGPGTRLTVT.